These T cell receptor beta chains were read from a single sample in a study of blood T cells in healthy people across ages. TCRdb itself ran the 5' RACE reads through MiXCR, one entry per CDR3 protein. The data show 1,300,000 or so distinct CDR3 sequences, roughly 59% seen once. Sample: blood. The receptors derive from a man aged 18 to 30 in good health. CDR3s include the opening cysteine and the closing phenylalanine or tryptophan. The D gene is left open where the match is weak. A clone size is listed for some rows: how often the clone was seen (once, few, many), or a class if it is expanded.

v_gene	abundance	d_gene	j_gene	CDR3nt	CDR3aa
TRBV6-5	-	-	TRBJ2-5	TGTGCCAGCAGCCCCGAGGCTACCTGGGGGGAGACCCAGTACTTC	CASSPEATWGETQYF
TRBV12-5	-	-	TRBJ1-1	TGTGCTAGTGGCCACGGACGTAACACTGAAGCTTTCTTT	CASGHGRNTEAFF
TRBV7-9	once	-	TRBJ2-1	TGTGCCAGCAGCTTCGGAGATGGTGATGAGCAGTTCTTC	CASSFGDGDEQFF
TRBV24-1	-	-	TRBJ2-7	TGTGCCACCAGTGATCTATCCGGATACAATGAGCAGTACTTC	CATSDLSGYNEQYF
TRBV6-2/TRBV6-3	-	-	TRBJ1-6	TGTGCCAGCAGTTACGTGGCGGATTGGAGCTCCTATAATTCACCCCTCCACTTT	CASSYVADWSSYNSPLHF
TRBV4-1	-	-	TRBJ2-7	TGCGCCAGCAGCCAAGAGATCCAGGGGAGGGGCTACGAGCAGTACTTC	CASSQEIQGRGYEQYF
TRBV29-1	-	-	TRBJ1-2	TGCAGCGCCGGGGAGTATGGCTACACCTTC	CSAGEYGYTF
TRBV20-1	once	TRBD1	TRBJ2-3	TGCAGTGCTTATACAGGGGGCACAGATACGCAGTATTTT	CSAYTGGTDTQYF
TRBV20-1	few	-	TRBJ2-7	TGCAGTGCCCTTTCAGGGGTGCTTGCCTACGAGCAGTACTTC	CSALSGVLAYEQYF
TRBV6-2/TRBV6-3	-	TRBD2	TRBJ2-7	TGTGCCAGCAGGCGACCCTTAGCGGGAGGTCCCTACGAGCAGTACTTC	CASRRPLAGGPYEQYF
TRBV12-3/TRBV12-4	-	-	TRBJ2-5	TGTGCCAGCAGTACCTCCGGAGGGGTTCGGGACCAGTACTTC	CASSTSGGVRDQYF
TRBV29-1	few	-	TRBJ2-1	TGCAGCGTTGAAGGGCGGCTGGGGGTCGTCGAGGAGTTCTTC	CSVEGRLGVVEEFF
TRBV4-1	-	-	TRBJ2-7	TGCGCCAGCAGCCAAGGGTACACAACTACCTACGAGCAGTACTTC	CASSQGYTTTYEQYF
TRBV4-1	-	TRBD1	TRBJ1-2	TGCGCCAGCAGCCAAGTGGGCCGGACAGGGGGCTGGAGTGGCTACACCTTC	CASSQVGRTGGWSGYTF
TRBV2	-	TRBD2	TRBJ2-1	TGTGCCAGCAGGCCCGGGACTAGCGGAGCCTACAATGAGCAGTTCTTC	CASRPGTSGAYNEQFF
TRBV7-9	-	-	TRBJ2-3	TGTGCCAGCAGCTTAGGGCTTAAAAAGGGCACAGATACGCAGTATTTT	CASSLGLKKGTDTQYF
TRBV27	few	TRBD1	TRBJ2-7	TGTGCCAGCAGTTTCCAGGACAGGGACAACGAGCAGTACTTC	CASSFQDRDNEQYF
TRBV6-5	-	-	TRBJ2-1	TGTGCCAGCAGTTACGGTGTGAGAGGCGAGCAGTTCTTC	CASSYGVRGEQFF
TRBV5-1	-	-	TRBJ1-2	TGCGCCAGCAGCCAGAACGGGCTCACAGTGGATGGCTACACCTTC	CASSQNGLTVDGYTF
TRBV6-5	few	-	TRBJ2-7	TGTGCCAGCAGTTACTCGCGACACACCTTCTACGAGCAGTACTTC	CASSYSRHTFYEQYF
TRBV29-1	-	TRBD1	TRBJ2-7	TGCAGCGTTGATCTGGGCAGGGGGAAATACGAGCAGTACTTC	CSVDLGRGKYEQYF
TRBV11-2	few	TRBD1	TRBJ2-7	TGTGCCAGCACCCAAACTGCGGACAGGCCCTACGAGCAGTACTTC	CASTQTADRPYEQYF
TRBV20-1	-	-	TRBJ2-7	TGCAGTGCTGTTGACAGTGATAGGGACTACGAGCAGTACTTC	CSAVDSDRDYEQYF
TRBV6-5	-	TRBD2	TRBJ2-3	TGTGCCAGCAGTTACCCTTTGGCGGGAGGGCCAGATACGCAGTATTTT	CASSYPLAGGPDTQYF
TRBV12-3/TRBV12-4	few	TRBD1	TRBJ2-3	TGTGCCAGCACATACAGGGGATCCACAGATACGCAGTATTTT	CASTYRGSTDTQYF
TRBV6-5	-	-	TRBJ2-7	TGTGCCAGCAGTTACGCGACCAGTTCCTACGAGCAGTACTTC	CASSYATSSYEQYF
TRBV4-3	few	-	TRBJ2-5	TGCGCCAGCAGCCAAGAGTGTGAGCAGTACTTC	CASSQECEQYF
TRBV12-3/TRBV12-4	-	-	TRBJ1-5	TGTGCCAGCAGTTTCCGCGACGTGTTGTATAGCAATCAGCCCCAGCATTTT	CASSFRDVLYSNQPQHF
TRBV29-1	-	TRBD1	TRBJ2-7	TGCAGCGTCGAACCTCGACAGGGGACTGAGTACGAGCAGTACTTC	CSVEPRQGTEYEQYF
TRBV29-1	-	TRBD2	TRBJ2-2	TGCAGCGTTTGCCTAGCGGACACCGGGGAGCTGTTTTTT	CSVCLADTGELFF
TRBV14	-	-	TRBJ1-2	TGTGCCAGCAGCCAAGATCGGGCGGGGGAGAGCTATGGCTACACCTTC	CASSQDRAGESYGYTF
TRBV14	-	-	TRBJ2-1	TGTGCCAGCAGCCTAGCCTCTGCGGCTCGATACGGGGGTGAGCAGTTCTTC	CASSLASAARYGGEQFF
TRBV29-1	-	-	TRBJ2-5	TGCAGCGTTGAACCCCACCGGTTGGGGGAGCAGTACTTC	CSVEPHRLGEQYF
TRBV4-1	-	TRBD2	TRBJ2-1	TGCGCCAGCAGCCGACTACTAGCGGGAGGGTCCTACAATGAGCAGTTCTTC	CASSRLLAGGSYNEQFF
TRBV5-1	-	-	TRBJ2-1	TGCGCCAGCAGCTTTGGATACAGGGCCTCCTACAATGAGCAGTTCTTC	CASSFGYRASYNEQFF
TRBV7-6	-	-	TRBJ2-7	TGTGCCAGCAGCCTGACAACAGGGCCCTCCTACGAGCAGTACTTC	CASSLTTGPSYEQYF
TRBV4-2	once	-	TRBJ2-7	TGTGCCAGCAGCCCGGTACTGGACGGGACCTACGAGCAGTACTTC	CASSPVLDGTYEQYF
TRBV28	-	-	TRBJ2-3	TGTGCCAGCAGTGTGGCCGATGGCACAGATATGCAGTATTTT	CASSVADGTDMQYF
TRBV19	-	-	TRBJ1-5	TGTGCCAGTACTGTGGGGGGGAGTAATCAGCCCCAGCATTTT	CASTVGGSNQPQHF
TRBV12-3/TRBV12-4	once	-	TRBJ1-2	TGTGCCAGCAGTCTCTACGTCTCTAACTATGGCTACACCTTC	CASSLYVSNYGYTF
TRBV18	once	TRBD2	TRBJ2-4	TGTGCCAGCTCACCGGCTAGCGGGGGGCTAGCCAAAAACATTCAGTACTTC	CASSPASGGLAKNIQYF
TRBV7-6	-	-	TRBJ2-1	TGTGCCAGCAGCTTAGATCACGCCGGATCGGGCGATGAGCAGTTCTTC	CASSLDHAGSGDEQFF
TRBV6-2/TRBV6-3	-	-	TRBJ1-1	TGTGCCAGCAGTTACCCTCGACAGAGTCATACTGAAGCTTTCTTT	CASSYPRQSHTEAFF
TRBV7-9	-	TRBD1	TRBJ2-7	TGTGCCAGCAGCTTCCTCCCCGGGACAGGCACTTCCTACGAGCAGTACTTC	CASSFLPGTGTSYEQYF
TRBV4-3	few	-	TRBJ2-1	TGCGCCAGCAGCCAAGGATCAGGGGGAGGCAATGAGCAGTTCTTC	CASSQGSGGGNEQFF
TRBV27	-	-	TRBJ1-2	TGTGCCAGCAGTTTATCGGGCCTAGAAACCGATGGCTACACCTTC	CASSLSGLETDGYTF